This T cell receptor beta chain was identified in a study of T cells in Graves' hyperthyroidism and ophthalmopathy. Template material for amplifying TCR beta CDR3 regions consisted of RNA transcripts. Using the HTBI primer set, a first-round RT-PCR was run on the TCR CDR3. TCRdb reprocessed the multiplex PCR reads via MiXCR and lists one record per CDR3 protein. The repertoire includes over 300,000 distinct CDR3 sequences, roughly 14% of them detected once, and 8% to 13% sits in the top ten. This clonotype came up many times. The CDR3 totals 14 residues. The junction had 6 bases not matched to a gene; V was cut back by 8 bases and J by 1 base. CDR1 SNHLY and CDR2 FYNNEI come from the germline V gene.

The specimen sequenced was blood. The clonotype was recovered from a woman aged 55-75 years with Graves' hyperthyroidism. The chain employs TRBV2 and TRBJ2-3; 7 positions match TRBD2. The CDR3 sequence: CASQGDYRTDTQYF. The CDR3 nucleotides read TGTGCCAGCCAAGGGGACTACCGCACAGATACGCAGTATTTT. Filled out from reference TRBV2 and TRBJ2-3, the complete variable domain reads EPEVTQTPSHQVTQMGQEVILRCVPISNHLYFYWYRQILGQKVEFLVSFYNNEISEKSEIFDDQFSVERPDGSNFTLKIRSTKLEDSAMYFCASQGDYRTDTQYFGPGTRLTVL.